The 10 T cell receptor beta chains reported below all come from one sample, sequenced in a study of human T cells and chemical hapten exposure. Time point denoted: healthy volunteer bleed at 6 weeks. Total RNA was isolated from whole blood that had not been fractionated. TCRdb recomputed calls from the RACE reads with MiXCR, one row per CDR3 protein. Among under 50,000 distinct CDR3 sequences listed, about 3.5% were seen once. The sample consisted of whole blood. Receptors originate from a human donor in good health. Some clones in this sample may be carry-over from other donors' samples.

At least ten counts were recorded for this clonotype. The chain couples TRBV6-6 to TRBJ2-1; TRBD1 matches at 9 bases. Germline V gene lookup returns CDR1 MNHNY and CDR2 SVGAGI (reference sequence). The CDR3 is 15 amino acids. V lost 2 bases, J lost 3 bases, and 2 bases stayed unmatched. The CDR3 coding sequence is TGTGCCAGCAGTTACCTGGGACAGGGCTACAATGAGCAGTTCTTC. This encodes CASSYLGQGYNEQFF.

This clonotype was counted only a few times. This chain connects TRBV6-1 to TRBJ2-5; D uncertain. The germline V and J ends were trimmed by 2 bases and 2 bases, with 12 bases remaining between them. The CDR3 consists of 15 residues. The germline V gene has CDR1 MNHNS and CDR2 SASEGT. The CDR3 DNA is TGTGCCAGCAGTGAAATGCACAGAGAACAAGAGACCCAGTACTTC. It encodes CASSEMHREQETQYF.

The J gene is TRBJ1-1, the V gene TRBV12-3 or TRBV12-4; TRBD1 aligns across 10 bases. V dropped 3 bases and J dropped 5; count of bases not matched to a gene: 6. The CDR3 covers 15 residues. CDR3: CASSLTGGEGTEAFF. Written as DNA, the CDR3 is TGTGCCAGCAGTTTGACAGGGGGCGAGGGGACTGAAGCTTTCTTT.

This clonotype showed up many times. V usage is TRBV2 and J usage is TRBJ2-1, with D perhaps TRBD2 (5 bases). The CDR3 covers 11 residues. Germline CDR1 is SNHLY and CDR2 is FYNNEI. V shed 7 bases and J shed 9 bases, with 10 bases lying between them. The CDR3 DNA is TGTGCCAGCACCACTAGTTCTGAGCAGTTCTTC. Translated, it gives CASTTSSEQFF.

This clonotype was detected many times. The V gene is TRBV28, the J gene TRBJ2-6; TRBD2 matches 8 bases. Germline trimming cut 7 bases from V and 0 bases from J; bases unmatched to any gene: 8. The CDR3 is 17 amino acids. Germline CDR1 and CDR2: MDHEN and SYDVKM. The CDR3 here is CASTLAGGGSGANVLTF. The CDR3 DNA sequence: TGTGCCAGCACCTTGGCGGGAGGCGGCTCTGGGGCCAACGTCCTGACTTTC.

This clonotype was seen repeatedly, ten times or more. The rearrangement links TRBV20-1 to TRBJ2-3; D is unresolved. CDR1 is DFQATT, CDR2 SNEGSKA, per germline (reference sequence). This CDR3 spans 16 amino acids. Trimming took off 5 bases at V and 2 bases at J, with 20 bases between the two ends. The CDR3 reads CSASAHRAFITDTQYF. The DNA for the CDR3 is TGCAGTGCTTCCGCCCACCGGGCCTTCATCACAGATACGCAGTATTTT.

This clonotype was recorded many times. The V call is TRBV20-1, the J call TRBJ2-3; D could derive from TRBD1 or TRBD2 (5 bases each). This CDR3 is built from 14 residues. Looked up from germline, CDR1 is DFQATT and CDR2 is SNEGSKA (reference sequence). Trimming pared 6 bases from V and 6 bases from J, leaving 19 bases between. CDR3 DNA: TGCAGTGCCATTAGGGACCCCGAGTCGGATACGCAGTATTTT. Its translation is CSAIRDPESDTQYF.

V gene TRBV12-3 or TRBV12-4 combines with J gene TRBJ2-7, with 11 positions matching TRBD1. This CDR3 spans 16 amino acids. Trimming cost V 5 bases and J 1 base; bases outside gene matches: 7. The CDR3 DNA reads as TGTGCCAGCAGTCGGCCGGGACAGGGGGGTTCCTACGAGCAGTACTTC. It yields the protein CASSRPGQGGSYEQYF.

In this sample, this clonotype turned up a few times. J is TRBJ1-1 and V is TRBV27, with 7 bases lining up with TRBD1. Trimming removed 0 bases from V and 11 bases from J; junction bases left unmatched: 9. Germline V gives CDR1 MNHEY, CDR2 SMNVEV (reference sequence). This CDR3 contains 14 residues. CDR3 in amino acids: CASSLSGRGIEAFF. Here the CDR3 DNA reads TGTGCCAGCAGTTTATCCGGCAGGGGGATAGAGGCTTTCTTT.

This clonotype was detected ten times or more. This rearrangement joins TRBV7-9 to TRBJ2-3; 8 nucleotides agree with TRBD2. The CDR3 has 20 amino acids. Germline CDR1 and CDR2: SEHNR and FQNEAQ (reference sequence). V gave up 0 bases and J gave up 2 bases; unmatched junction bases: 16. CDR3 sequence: CASSLAELRAGVKNTDTQYF. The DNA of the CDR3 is TGTGCCAGCAGCTTAGCGGAGTTGCGAGCGGGAGTGAAAAACACAGATACGCAGTATTTT.